Listed below are T cell receptor beta chains from one sample, sequenced in a study of T cell responses to AZD1222 COVID-19 vaccine. Profiling relied on immunoSEQ multiplex PCR, and the TCRdb table lists in-frame clones only, not all of them. The sample contains roughly 140,000 clones, about 91% of which appear only once. Sequencing used peripheral blood, obtained on day 0 of AZD1222 vaccination. Every receptor here comes from an adult in good health. CDR3s include the opening cysteine and the closing phenylalanine or tryptophan. A D gene is named only where the DNA matches it firmly. Clone size is given for some rows only: seen once, a few or many times, or a class if the clone is expanded.

CDR3 | DNA | J | size | V | D
CASSALTDGYPTYEQYF | TGTGCCAGCAGTGCCCTGACGGACGGATACCCGACCTACGAGCAGTACTTC | TRBJ2-7 | - | TRBV6-1 | -
CASSHGTHGRGNTIYF | TGTGCCAGTAGTCACGGAACTCATGGACGGGGAAACACCATATATTTT | TRBJ1-3 | - | TRBV19 | -
CASSFRIFSSGGDYEQYF | TGTGCCAGCAGCTTTCGGATCTTTTCTTCGGGGGGGGACTACGAGCAGTACTTC | TRBJ2-7 | - | TRBV7-6 | TRBD2
CASSNNRGSYEQYF | TGTGCCAGTAGTAATAACAGGGGCTCCTACGAGCAGTACTTC | TRBJ2-7 | - | TRBV19 | TRBD1
CSVGDRDLFF | TGCAGCGTTGGGGACCGTGATCTGTTTTTT | TRBJ2-2 | - | TRBV29-1 | -
CATCTLSGYTF | TGTGCCACATGTACCCTATCCGGCTACACCTTC | TRBJ1-2 | - | TRBV28 | -
CASSKRSMNTEAFF | TGTGCCAGCAGCAAAAGAAGCATGAACACTGAAGCTTTCTTT | TRBJ1-1 | - | TRBV11-2 | -
CASSGWRFSEQYF | TGTGCCAGCAGTGGTTGGAGGTTCTCCGAGCAGTACTTC | TRBJ2-7 | - | TRBV27 | -
CASSPGHGSTEAFF | TGTGCCAGCAGTCCGGGACACGGGAGTACTGAAGCTTTCTTT | TRBJ1-1 | - | TRBV25-1 | -
CASSLTTNTGELFF | TGTGCCAGCAGCTTGACGACCAACACCGGGGAGCTGTTTTTT | TRBJ2-2 | once | TRBV7-3 | -
CASSLDGSGGYTF | TGTGCCAGCAGCTTAGACGGCTCAGGTGGCTACACCTTC | TRBJ1-2 | - | TRBV6-5 | -
CASSLAGNSPLHF | TGTGCCAGCAGCTTAGCCGGTAATTCACCCCTCCACTTT | TRBJ1-6 | - | TRBV11-3 | -
CASSPRQGTFYGYTF | TGTGCCAGCAGCCCCCGCCAGGGTACCTTCTATGGCTACACCTTC | TRBJ1-2 | - | TRBV11-2 | -
CASSTVETQYF | TGTGCCAGCAGCACGGTCGAGACCCAGTACTTC | TRBJ2-5 | - | TRBV28 | -
CASSPGAGGDTQYF | TGCGCCAGCAGCCCAGGTGCGGGGGGGGATACGCAGTATTTT | TRBJ2-3 | - | TRBV4-1 | TRBD2
CASSVGITGGKREQYF | TGTGCCAGCAGCGTTGGTATAACTGGCGGGAAACGCGAGCAGTACTTC | TRBJ2-7 | once | TRBV9 | -
CAWSINPDTLSTDTQYF | TGTGCCTGGAGTATAAACCCGGACACCCTTAGCACAGATACGCAGTATTTT | TRBJ2-3 | - | TRBV30 | -
CASSLTGTVGGNTIYF | TGCGCCAGCAGCTTGACAGGGACCGTGGGGGGAAACACCATATATTTT | TRBJ1-3 | - | TRBV5-1 | -
CASSLTGNSPLHF | TGCGCCAGCAGCTTGACGGGTAATTCACCCCTCCACTTT | TRBJ1-6 | - | TRBV5-1 | -
CASSPLGQGAYEQYF | TGTGCCAGCAGCCCGTTAGGGCAGGGGGCCTACGAGCAGTACTTC | TRBJ2-7 | - | TRBV7-2 | TRBD1
CASSLLQNTGELFF | TGTGCCAGCTCACTGCTCCAGAACACCGGGGAGCTGTTTTTT | TRBJ2-2 | - | TRBV18 | -
CASSDLRFGNTEAFF | TGCGCCAGCAGCGACCTTCGGTTTGGGAACACTGAAGCTTTCTTT | TRBJ1-1 | - | TRBV5-1 | -
CASSQGTEAFF | TGTGCCAGCAGCCAAGGCACTGAAGCTTTCTTT | TRBJ1-1 | - | TRBV3-1/TRBV3-2 | -
CASSPSGDMVGTIYF | TGCGCCAGCAGCCCATCCGGGGACATGGTTGGCACCATATATTTT | TRBJ1-3 | few | TRBV5-1 | -
CASSPRTSGGIDEQFF | TGTGCCAGCAGCCCCCGGACTAGCGGGGGGATCGATGAGCAGTTCTTC | TRBJ2-1 | few | TRBV11-3 | TRBD2
CASSVVDYTEAFF | TGTGCCAGCAGCGTAGTGGATTACACTGAAGCTTTCTTT | TRBJ1-1 | - | TRBV9 | -
CASSHLTGGIGELFF | TGCGCCAGCAGCCACCTGACAGGGGGCATCGGGGAGCTGTTTTTT | TRBJ2-2 | - | TRBV4-1 | TRBD1
CASKGVGEQYF | TGTGCCAGTAAGGGGGTTGGGGAGCAGTACTTC | TRBJ2-7 | - | TRBV19 | -
CASSPLRGSSYNEQFF | TGTGCCAGTAGTCCCCTCCGGGGGAGCTCCTACAATGAGCAGTTCTTC | TRBJ2-1 | - | TRBV19 | -
CASSIVLAQPQHF | TGTGCCAGTAGTATCGTTTTGGCACAGCCCCAGCATTTT | TRBJ1-5 | - | TRBV19 | -
CSASDRANYGYTF | TGCAGTGCTAGTGACAGAGCTAACTATGGCTACACCTTC | TRBJ1-2 | - | TRBV20-1 | -
CASSYTMNTEAFF | TGTGCCAGCAGCTATACCATGAACACTGAAGCTTTCTTT | TRBJ1-1 | - | TRBV6-5 | -
CASSLVRGSYNEQFF | TGTGCCAGCAGCTTAGTTCGCGGGAGTTACAATGAGCAGTTCTTC | TRBJ2-1 | once | TRBV7-8 | TRBD2
CASSYSMQDLYEQYF | TGTGCCAGCAGTTACTCGATGCAGGACCTCTACGAGCAGTACTTC | TRBJ2-7 | - | TRBV6-2/TRBV6-3 | -
CASSQGRGHLNTGELFF | TGTGCCAGCAGCCAAGGACGGGGACACTTGAACACCGGGGAGCTGTTTTTT | TRBJ2-2 | - | TRBV14 | -
CASSQSIQVNTEAFF | TGTGCCAGCAGCCAATCAATTCAGGTGAACACTGAAGCTTTCTTT | TRBJ1-1 | - | TRBV16 | -
CASREGTVAFF | TGTGCCAGTAGGGAGGGGACAGTAGCTTTCTTT | TRBJ1-1 | - | TRBV19 | TRBD1
CASSPRSQFTMNTEAFF | TGTGCCAGCAGCCCTAGGTCACAGTTCACAATGAACACTGAAGCTTTCTTT | TRBJ1-1 | - | TRBV7-2 | -
CASSYGDGSGKTDTQYF | TGTGCCAGCAGTTACGGTGACGGGAGCGGGAAGACAGATACGCAGTATTTT | TRBJ2-3 | few | TRBV6-2/TRBV6-3 | TRBD2
CSANRFGQETQYF | TGCAGCGCCAACCGGTTTGGCCAAGAGACCCAGTACTTC | TRBJ2-5 | - | TRBV29-1 | -
CASSNQAGIRYGYTF | TGTGCCAGCAGCAATCAGGCCGGTATCCGGTATGGCTACACCTTC | TRBJ1-2 | - | TRBV5-4 | -
CASSYTFSSTDTQYF | TGCGCCAGCAGCTACACATTCTCTAGCACAGATACGCAGTATTTT | TRBJ2-3 | - | TRBV5-1 | -
CASSHKTGGEQFF | TGTGCCAGCAGTCACAAGACAGGGGGGGAGCAGTTCTTC | TRBJ2-1 | - | TRBV27 | TRBD1
CASSQEPVRRNTEAFF | TGCGCCAGCAGCCAAGAACCGGTTCGGAGGAACACTGAAGCTTTCTTT | TRBJ1-1 | - | TRBV4-1 | -
CASNFLGSYNEQFF | TGTGCCAGCAACTTCCTGGGTTCCTACAATGAGCAGTTCTTC | TRBJ2-1 | - | TRBV7-9 | -
CASGPPGGSVNQPQHF | TGTGCTAGTGGCCCCCCGGGGGGGTCGGTCAATCAGCCCCAGCATTTT | TRBJ1-5 | - | TRBV12-5 | -
CASSGQGWLGELFF | TGTGCCAGCAGTGGACAGGGCTGGCTCGGGGAGCTGTTTTTT | TRBJ2-2 | - | TRBV2 | TRBD1
CASSWDSSGNTIYF | TGTGCCAGCAGCTGGGACAGCTCTGGAAACACCATATATTTT | TRBJ1-3 | - | TRBV7-2 | TRBD1
CASSSRTSGVYNEQFF | TGTGCCAGCAGCTCCCGGACTAGCGGGGTCTACAATGAGCAGTTCTTC | TRBJ2-1 | once | TRBV11-2 | TRBD2
CASEDSYYGYTF | TGTGCCAGTGAGGACAGCTACTATGGCTACACCTTC | TRBJ1-2 | - | TRBV18 | -